This is a list of T cell receptor beta chains from one sample in a study of cytomegalovirus exposure and HLA in healthy donors. TCRdb's table, derived via immunoSEQ multiplex PCR, lists solely in-frame clones and lacks some. The sample lists roughly 140,000 clones; almost 85% were seen once. The sample was PBMCs. Source of these receptors: a woman aged 60-75 years in good health and CMV-seropositive. The conserved cysteine and the conserved F or W are not part of the CDR3 here. The listing skips clone size in some rows; elsewhere it reads once, few, many or a size class.

V: TRBV4-1; J: -; size: -; length: 13; CDR3: ASSHPSGGSYEQY
V: TRBV15; J: TRBJ2-1; size: -; length: 14; CDR3: ATSTATSGIYNEQF
V: TRBV6-5; J: TRBJ2-1; size: -; length: 13; CDR3: ASSAGTGGLNEQF
V: TRBV7-8; J: TRBJ1-2; size: -; length: 14; CDR3: ASGDSQGAYNYGYT
V: TRBV7-7; J: TRBJ2-1; size: -; length: 12; CDR3: ASSLTGQVTEQF
V: TRBV11-3; J: TRBJ2-5; size: -; length: 15; CDR3: ASSLVVGTGDQETQY
V: TRBV7-9; J: TRBJ1-5; size: -; length: 14; CDR3: ASSLVTGQGGQPQH
V: TRBV28; J: TRBJ1-2; size: -; length: 12; CDR3: ASSFASEEGGYT
V: TRBV5-4; J: TRBJ2-5; size: -; length: 11; CDR3: AIQGLARETQY
V: TRBV7-9; J: TRBJ2-4; size: -; length: 13; CDR3: ASSPRGTVQNIQY
V: TRBV6-5; J: TRBJ2-5; size: -; length: 12; CDR3: ASSPWQGVETQY
V: TRBV2; J: TRBJ2-1; size: -; length: 10; CDR3: ASRGTYNEQF
V: TRBV15; J: TRBJ2-5; size: -; length: 15; CDR3: ATSRDPGQASQETQY
V: TRBV7-9; J: TRBJ1-1; size: few; length: 13; CDR3: ASSLNRGSNTEAF
V: TRBV27; J: TRBJ1-1; size: -; length: 12; CDR3: ASSLWGRFTEAF
V: TRBV6-4; J: TRBJ1-1; size: -; length: 15; CDR3: ASRATGDGEENTEAF
V: TRBV7-2; J: TRBJ2-7; size: -; length: 14; CDR3: ASSLEVSSGAYEQY
V: TRBV18; J: TRBJ1-2; size: few; length: 12; CDR3: ASSPDRVIHGYT
V: TRBV28; J: TRBJ2-7; size: few; length: 10; CDR3: ASSWTAYEQY
V: TRBV7-3; J: TRBJ2-1; size: -; length: 13; CDR3: ASSPGTSGPGEQF
V: TRBV21-1; J: TRBJ2-5; size: -; length: 13; CDR3: ASSKYPTASETQY
V: TRBV5-6; J: TRBJ2-3; size: -; length: 15; CDR3: ASSLRGLADSTDTQY
V: TRBV14; J: TRBJ2-5; size: -; length: 11; CDR3: ASSLDRGETQY
V: TRBV7-9; J: TRBJ2-7; size: -; length: 10; CDR3: ASSLRTYEQY
V: TRBV29-1; J: TRBJ2-7; size: -; length: 12; CDR3: SVDPGQGEYEQY
V: TRBV4-1; J: TRBJ1-4; size: -; length: 11; CDR3: ASRRTANEKLF
V: TRBV13; J: TRBJ1-2; size: -; length: 12; CDR3: ASSLEGVNYGYT
V: TRBV29-1; J: TRBJ1-1; size: few; length: 14; CDR3: SGRTGLNLLNTEAF
V: TRBV6-6; J: TRBJ2-3; size: -; length: 10; CDR3: ASSPGQGKQY
V: TRBV15; J: TRBJ1-3; size: -; length: 16; CDR3: ATSRDPMNAGRRNTIY
V: TRBV13; J: TRBJ2-3; size: -; length: 13; CDR3: ASSPGRGGTDTQY
V: TRBV7-2; J: TRBJ2-2; size: -; length: 13; CDR3: ASSSSGSGTGELF
V: TRBV6-5; J: TRBJ2-7; size: -; length: 11; CDR3: ASGKTGSYEQY
V: TRBV7-2; J: TRBJ2-7; size: -; length: 13; CDR3: ASSHNSLSSYEQY
V: TRBV19; J: TRBJ2-1; size: -; length: 11; CDR3: ASIDGNSDEQF
V: TRBV28; J: TRBJ1-2; size: -; length: 13; CDR3: ASSAAGQGRYGYT
V: TRBV29-1; J: TRBJ2-1; size: once; length: 15; CDR3: SVVGLAGVGDGDEQF
V: TRBV28; J: TRBJ2-7; size: few; length: 12; CDR3: ASRSFHTAYEQY
V: TRBV7-2; J: TRBJ2-2; size: -; length: 13; CDR3: ASSSMSGSGGELF
V: TRBV7-2; J: TRBJ1-1; size: once; length: 12; CDR3: ASSSRGVNTEAF
V: TRBV28; J: TRBJ2-1; size: -; length: 10; CDR3: ASDIRTDKRF
V: TRBV29-1; J: TRBJ1-1; size: -; length: 10; CDR3: SASVVNTEAF